This TCR beta chain was sequenced in a study of T cell responses to AZD1222 COVID-19 vaccine. Findings and caveats of the study: Nearly half of the spike-specific TCRs reportedly recognize variant regions that carry no mutations. The peak T cell response came first, and repertoires were sampled only after it. Females outnumbered males among donors, who were mostly white British; clonal diversity was possibly underestimated. AZD1222 recipients seropositive at baseline numbered only six or seven.

Produced via immunoSEQ multiplex PCR; TCRdb's table is partial and in-frame only. Of just over 150,000 clones detected, about 87% appear once; the ten largest clones hold roughly 10%. This clone appeared once. Its antigen is unidentified. The specimen comprised peripheral blood, sampled 28 days after the second AZD1222 dose. The TCR comes from an adult who received the AZD1222 COVID-19 vaccine.

The CDR3 loop is CASSSPGEGYGYTF. In nucleotides, the CDR3 is TGTGCCAGCAGCTCCCCCGGTGAAGGCTATGGCTACACCTTC. The J gene is TRBJ1-2, the V gene TRBV7-9; D is unclear. Germline CDR1 is SEHNR and CDR2 is FQNEAQ (reference sequence). The V end lost 4 bases, the J end lost 4 bases, and 13 bases lay between the germline ends. The CDR3 spans 14 residues. Based on the CDR3 plus reference TRBV7-9 and TRBJ1-2, the full variable domain is DTGVSQNPRHKITKRGQNVTFRCDPISEHNRLYWYRQTLGQGPEFLTYFQNEAQLEKSRLLSDRFSAERPKGSFSTLEIQRTEQGDSAMYLCASSSPGEGYGYTFGSGTRLTVV.